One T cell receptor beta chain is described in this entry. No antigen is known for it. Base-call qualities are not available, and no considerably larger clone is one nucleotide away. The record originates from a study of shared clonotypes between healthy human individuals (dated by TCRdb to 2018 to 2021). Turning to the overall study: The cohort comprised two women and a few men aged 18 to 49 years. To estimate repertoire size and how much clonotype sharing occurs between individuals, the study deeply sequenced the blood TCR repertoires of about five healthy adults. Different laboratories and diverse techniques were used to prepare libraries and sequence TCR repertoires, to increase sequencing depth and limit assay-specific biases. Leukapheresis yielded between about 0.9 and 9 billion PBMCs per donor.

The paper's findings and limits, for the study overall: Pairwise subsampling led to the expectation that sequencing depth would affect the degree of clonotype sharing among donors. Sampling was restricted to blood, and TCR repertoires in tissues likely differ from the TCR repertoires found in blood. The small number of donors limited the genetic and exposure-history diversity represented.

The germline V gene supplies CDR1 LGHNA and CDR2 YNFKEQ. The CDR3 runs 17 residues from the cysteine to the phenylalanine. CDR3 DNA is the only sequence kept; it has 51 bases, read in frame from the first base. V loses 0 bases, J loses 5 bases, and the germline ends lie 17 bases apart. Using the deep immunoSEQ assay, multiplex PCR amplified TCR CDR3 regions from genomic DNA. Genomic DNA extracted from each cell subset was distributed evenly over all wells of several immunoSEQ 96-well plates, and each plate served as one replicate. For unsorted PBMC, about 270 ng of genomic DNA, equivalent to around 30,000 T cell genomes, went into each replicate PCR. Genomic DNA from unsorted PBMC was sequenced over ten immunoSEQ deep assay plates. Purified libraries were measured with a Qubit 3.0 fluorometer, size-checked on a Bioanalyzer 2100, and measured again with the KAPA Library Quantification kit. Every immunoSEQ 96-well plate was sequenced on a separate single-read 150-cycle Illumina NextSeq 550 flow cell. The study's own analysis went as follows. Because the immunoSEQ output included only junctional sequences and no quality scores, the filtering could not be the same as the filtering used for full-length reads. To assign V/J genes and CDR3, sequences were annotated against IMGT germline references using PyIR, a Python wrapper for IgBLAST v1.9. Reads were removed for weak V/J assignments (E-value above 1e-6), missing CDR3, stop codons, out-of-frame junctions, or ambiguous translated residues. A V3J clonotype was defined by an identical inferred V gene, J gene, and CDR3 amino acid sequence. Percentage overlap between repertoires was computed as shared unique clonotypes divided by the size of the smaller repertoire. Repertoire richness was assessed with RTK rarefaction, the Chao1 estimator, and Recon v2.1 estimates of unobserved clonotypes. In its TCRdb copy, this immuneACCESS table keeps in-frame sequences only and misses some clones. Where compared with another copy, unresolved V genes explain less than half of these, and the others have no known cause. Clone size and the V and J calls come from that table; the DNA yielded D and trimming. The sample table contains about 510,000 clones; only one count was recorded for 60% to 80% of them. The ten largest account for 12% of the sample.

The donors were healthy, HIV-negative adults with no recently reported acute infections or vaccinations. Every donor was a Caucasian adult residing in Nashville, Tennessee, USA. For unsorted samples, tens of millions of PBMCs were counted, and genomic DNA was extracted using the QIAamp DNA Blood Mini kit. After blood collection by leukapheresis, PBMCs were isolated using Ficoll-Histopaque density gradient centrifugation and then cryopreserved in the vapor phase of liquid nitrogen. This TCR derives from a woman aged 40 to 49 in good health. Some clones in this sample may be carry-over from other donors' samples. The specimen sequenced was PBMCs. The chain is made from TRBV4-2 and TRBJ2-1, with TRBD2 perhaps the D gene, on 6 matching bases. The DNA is TGTGCCAGCAGCCAAGAACCGGCGGTAGCGGACCACAATGAGCAGTTCTTC. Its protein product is CASSQEPAVADHNEQFF.